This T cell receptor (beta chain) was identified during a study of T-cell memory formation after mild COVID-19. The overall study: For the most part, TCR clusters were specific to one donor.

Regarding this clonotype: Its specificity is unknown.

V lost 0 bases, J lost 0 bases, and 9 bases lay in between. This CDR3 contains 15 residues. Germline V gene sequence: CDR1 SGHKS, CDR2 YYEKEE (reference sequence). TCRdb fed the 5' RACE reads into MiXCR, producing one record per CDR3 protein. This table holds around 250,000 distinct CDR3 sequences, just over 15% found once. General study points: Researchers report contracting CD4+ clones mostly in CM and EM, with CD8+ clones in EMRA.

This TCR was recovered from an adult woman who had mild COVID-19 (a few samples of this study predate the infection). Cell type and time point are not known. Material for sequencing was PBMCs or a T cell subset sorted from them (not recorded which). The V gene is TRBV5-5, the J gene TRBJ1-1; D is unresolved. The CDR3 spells CASSLGLTLNTEAFF. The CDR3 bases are TGTGCCAGCAGCTTGGGCCTCACGTTGAACACTGAAGCTTTCTTT.